Presented here are 16 T cell receptor beta chains from one specimen sequenced in a study of blood T cells in healthy people across ages. A second PCR of roughly 7 to 11 cycles used a sample-barcoded 5' primer and a J-beta primer mix. From the 5' RACE reads, TCRdb called clonotypes with MiXCR, one entry per CDR3 protein. The sample consists of over a million distinct CDR3 sequences, under 45% of them appearing once. Sequenced: blood. The receptor set was obtained from an older woman in good health.

The chain has TRBV20-1 and TRBJ2-1; D tentatively reads TRBD1 or TRBD2 (5 bases each). Germline CDR1 is DFQATT and CDR2 is SNEGSKA (reference sequence). Trimming took 3 bases from V and 5 from J, leaving 11 bases between them. The CDR3 covers 13 residues. This CDR3 is CSARGDGDNEQFF. CDR3 nucleotides: TGCAGTGCTAGGGGGGACGGGGACAATGAGCAGTTCTTC.

This clonotype was counted only a few times. Written as DNA, the CDR3 is TGTGCCAGCAGTCGCGATGGAGTTTCCTCCTACGAGCAGTACTTC. Its protein is CASSRDGVSSYEQYF. This sequence joins TRBV6-2 or TRBV6-3 and TRBJ2-7; no definite D call. The ends were cut back, 5 bases at V and 0 bases at J, with 14 bases in the middle. The CDR3 runs 15 residues. Germline values: CDR1 MNHEY, CDR2 SVGEGT.

The sample holds a few counts of this clonotype. The chain has TRBV9 and TRBJ2-5; tentative D call: TRBD2 (5 bases). Germline CDR1 and CDR2: SGDLS and YYNGEE. V dropped 3 bases and J dropped 2 bases, with 14 bases sitting between them. The CDR3 consists of 15 residues. CDR3 loop: CASSGTGSGQETQYF. CDR3 sequence (DNA): TGTGCCAGCAGCGGCACCGGGTCGGGACAAGAGACCCAGTACTTC.

The rearrangement uses TRBV7-2 and TRBJ2-5, with 15 positions matching TRBD2. Germline CDR1 SGHTA, CDR2 FQGNSA. The ends lost 5 bases at V and 5 bases at J; junction bases unmatched: 9. The CDR3 has 17 amino acids. The CDR3, as DNA: TGTGCCAGCAGCCCCGGACTAGCGGGAGGGCCCTGGGAGACCCAGTACTTC. Translated: CASSPGLAGGPWETQYF.

V gene TRBV20-1 combines with J gene TRBJ1-4, with 9 nucleotides matching TRBD1. V dropped 5 bases and J dropped 8; count of bases not matched to a gene: 6. The CDR3 is 13 amino acids. Germline assignment: CDR1 DFQATT and CDR2 SNEGSKA (reference sequence). The CDR3 DNA sequence: TGCAGTGCTCTCGGACAGGGGAGAGAAAAACTGTTTTTT. The encoded protein is CSALGQGREKLFF.

This chain connects TRBV6-5 to TRBJ2-3; D not certain. V was shortened by 6 bases and J by 6 bases, with 13 bases between the two germline ends. The germline V gene encodes CDR1 MNHEY and CDR2 SVGAGI. The CDR3 has 13 residues. Here the CDR3 DNA reads TGTGCCAGCAGCTTTGACATTTCCGATACGCAGTATTTT. Protein product: CASSFDISDTQYF.

The V and J genes are TRBV5-1 and TRBJ1-1; 12 bases map to TRBD1. Germline CDR1 reads SGHRS; CDR2 reads YFSETQ. The V gene end was trimmed by 4 bases and the J gene end by 5 bases; junction bases not matched to a gene: 9. The CDR3 consists of 16 residues. The CDR3 loop is CASSPGQGARRTEAFF. Here the CDR3 DNA reads TGCGCCAGCAGCCCGGGACAGGGGGCGCGAAGGACTGAAGCTTTCTTT.

V and J are TRBV7-9 and TRBJ2-5; D remains unclear. Trimming shortened V by 0 bases and J by 11 bases, and 19 bases separated the two germline ends. The CDR3 is 15 amino acids. Germline CDR1 reads SEHNR; CDR2 reads FQNEAQ (reference sequence). DNA for the CDR3: TGTGCCAGCAGCTTAGCCCCCAGTCGATACAATGAGCAGTACTTC. This translates into CASSLAPSRYNEQYF. Filled out from reference TRBV7-9 and TRBJ2-5, the complete variable domain reads DTGVSQNPRHKITKRGQNVTFRCDPISEHNRLYWYRQTLGQGPEFLTYFQNEAQLEKSRLLSDRFSAERPKGSFSTLEIQRTEQGDSAMYLCASSLAPSRYNEQYFGPGTRLLVL.

On this clonotype itself: Its ends do not fully match the called genes, so a read error is possible. The V and J genes are TRBV4-1 and TRBJ2-1; D unresolved. The J call may be incorrect, as the DNA end agrees better with TRBJ2-7. This CDR3 is 13 amino acids long. Germline values: CDR1 MGHRA, CDR2 YSYEKL. The CDR3 DNA follows: TGCGCCGGCAGCCAAGGGTTAGCCAATGAGCAGTACTTC. Translating gives CAGSQGLANEQYF.

In this sample, this clonotype turned up once. This clone may be a read error of a much larger clone one base away. The gene calls are TRBV3-1 and TRBJ2-1; the match to TRBD2 covers 11 bases. This CDR3 comprises 17 residues. CDR1 and CDR2 from the germline V gene are LGHDT and YNNKEL (reference sequence). With V trimmed by 7 bases and J by 3 bases, 11 bases remained unmatched. The CDR3 sequence is CASNQNAGTSGYNEQFF. Here the CDR3 DNA reads TGTGCCAGCAACCAGAATGCCGGGACTAGCGGCTACAATGAGCAGTTCTTC.

Comment on this clonotype: Compared with germline, one end of the junction differs, possibly owing to a read error. The chain couples TRBV6-4 to TRBJ2-6; TRBD2 matches at 7 bases. The germline V gene encodes CDR1 MRHNA and CDR2 SNTAGT. The CDR3 contains 15 residues. This CDR3 reads CASSEGGDGVNVLTF. CDR3 in DNA: TGTGCCAGCAGTGAGGGAGGGGATGGGGTCAACGTCCTGACTTTC.

The V and J genes are TRBV29-1 and TRBJ2-5; 8 nucleotides agree with TRBD2. The CDR3 has 13 amino acids. J lost 5 bases, V lost 7 bases, and 9 bases had no gene match. Per the germline V gene, CDR1 is SQVTM and CDR2 is ANQGSEA. The CDR3 reads CSGIRTSRETQYF. DNA for the CDR3: TGCAGCGGTATCAGGACTAGCCGTGAGACCCAGTACTTC.

This CDR3 is CASSALAGVGGEQFF. For the CDR3, the DNA is TGTGCCAGCAGTGCCCTAGCGGGAGTCGGAGGAGAGCAGTTCTTC. The rearrangement uses TRBV2 and TRBJ2-1, with 10 bases that match TRBD2. The CDR3 contains 15 residues. Germline values: CDR1 SNHLY, CDR2 FYNNEI. The V and J ends lost 4 bases and 10 bases, in that order; junction bases with no gene match: 10.

This clonotype was seen more than once but under ten times. V usage is TRBV2 and J usage is TRBJ2-7, with TRBD1 as a possible D gene (5 bases). The CDR3 runs 16 residues. CDR1 is SNHLY and CDR2 is FYNNEI in the germline V gene. Trimming removed 4 bases at V and 0 bases at J, with 16 bases between. The CDR3 nucleotides are TGTGCCAGCAGTGTGGAGTACAGGACGAGCTCCTACGAGCAGTACTTC. Protein: CASSVEYRTSSYEQYF.

This chain links TRBV28 with TRBJ2-1; 9 nucleotides agree with TRBD1. The CDR3 covers 14 residues. The J segment lost 9 bases and the V segment lost 5 bases, leaving 8 bases of the junction unmatched. Germline CDR1 is MDHEN and CDR2 is SYDVKM. The CDR3 DNA sequence: TGTGCCAGCAGTATCCTCCCGACAGGGGGTGAGCAGTTCTTC. Translating it yields CASSILPTGGEQFF. Filled out from reference TRBV28 and TRBJ2-1, the complete variable domain reads DVKVTQSSRYLVKRTGEKVFLECVQDMDHENMFWYRQDPGLGLRLIYFSYDVKMKEKGDIPEGYSVSREKKERFSLILESASTNQTSMYLCASSILPTGGEQFFGPGTRLTVL.

This clonotype was seen more than once but under ten times. J is TRBJ2-3 and V is TRBV6-1; D may correspond to TRBD1 or TRBD2 (5 bases each). This CDR3 spans 13 amino acids. The germline V gene has CDR1 MNHNS and CDR2 SASEGT. Trimming shortened V by 6 bases and J by 7 bases, and 14 bases separated the two germline ends. CDR3 region: CASSEGPPNTQYF. The CDR3 DNA follows: TGTGCCAGCAGCGAGGGACCTCCCAATACGCAGTATTTT.